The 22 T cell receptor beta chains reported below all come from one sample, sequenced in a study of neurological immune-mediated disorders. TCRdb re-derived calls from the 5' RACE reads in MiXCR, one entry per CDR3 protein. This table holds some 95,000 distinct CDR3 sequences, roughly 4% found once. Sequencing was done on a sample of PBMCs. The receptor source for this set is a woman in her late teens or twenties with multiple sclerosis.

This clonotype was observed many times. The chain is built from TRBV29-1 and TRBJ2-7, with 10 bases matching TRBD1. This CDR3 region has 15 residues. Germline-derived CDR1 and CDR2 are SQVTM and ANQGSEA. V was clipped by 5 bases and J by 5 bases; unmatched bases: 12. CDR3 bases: TGCAGCGTTTGTATGGGGACAGGGGCTTTCGACGAGCAGTACTTC. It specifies CSVCMGTGAFDEQYF.

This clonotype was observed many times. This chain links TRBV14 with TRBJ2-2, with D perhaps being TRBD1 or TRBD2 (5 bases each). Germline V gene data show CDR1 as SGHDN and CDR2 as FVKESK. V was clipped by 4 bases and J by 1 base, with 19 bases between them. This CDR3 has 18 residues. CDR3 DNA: TGTGCCAGCAGCCTCTCTGGGACGGGCGCTATGAACACCGGGGAGCTGTTTTTT. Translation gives CASSLSGTGAMNTGELFF.

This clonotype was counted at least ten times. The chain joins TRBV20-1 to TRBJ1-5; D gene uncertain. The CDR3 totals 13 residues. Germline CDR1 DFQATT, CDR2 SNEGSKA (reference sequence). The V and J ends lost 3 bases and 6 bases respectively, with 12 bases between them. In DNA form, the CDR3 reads TGCAGTGCTAGTCTAGGGTTAAGTCAGCCCCAGCATTTT. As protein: CSASLGLSQPQHF.

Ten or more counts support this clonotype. The CDR3 protein is CAISEAGLLKSEETQYF. The CDR3 DNA follows: TGTGCCATCAGTGAGGCGGGGCTGCTAAAGTCCGAGGAGACCCAGTACTTC. The chain combines TRBV10-3 with TRBJ2-5; a weak D match, TRBD2 (6 bases). Germline loops: CDR1 ENHRY, CDR2 SYGVKD. With 2 bases removed from V and 5 bases from J, the gap between germline ends came to 21 bases. The CDR3 extends over 17 amino acids.

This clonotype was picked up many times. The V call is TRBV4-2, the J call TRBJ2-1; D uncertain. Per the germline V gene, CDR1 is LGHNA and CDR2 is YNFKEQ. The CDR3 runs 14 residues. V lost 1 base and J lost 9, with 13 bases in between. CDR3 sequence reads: CASSQVEARSEQFF. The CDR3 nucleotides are TGTGCCAGCAGCCAAGTGGAAGCTAGAAGTGAGCAGTTCTTC.

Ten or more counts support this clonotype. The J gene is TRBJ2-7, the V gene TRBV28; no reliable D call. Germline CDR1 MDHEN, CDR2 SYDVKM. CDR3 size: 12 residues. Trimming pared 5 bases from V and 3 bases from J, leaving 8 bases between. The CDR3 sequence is CASSPVNYEQYF. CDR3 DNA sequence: TGTGCCAGCAGTCCTGTTAACTACGAGCAGTACTTC. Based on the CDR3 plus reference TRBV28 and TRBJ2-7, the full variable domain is DVKVTQSSRYLVKRTGEKVFLECVQDMDHENMFWYRQDPGLGLRLIYFSYDVKMKEKGDIPEGYSVSREKKERFSLILESASTNQTSMYLCASSPVNYEQYFGPGTRLTVT.

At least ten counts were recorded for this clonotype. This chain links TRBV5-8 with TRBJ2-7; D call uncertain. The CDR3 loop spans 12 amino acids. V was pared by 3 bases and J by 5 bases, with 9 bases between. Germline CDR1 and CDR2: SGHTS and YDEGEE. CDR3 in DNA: TGTGCCAGCAGCTCCCTCATTGACGAGCAGTACTTC. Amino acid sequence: CASSSLIDEQYF.

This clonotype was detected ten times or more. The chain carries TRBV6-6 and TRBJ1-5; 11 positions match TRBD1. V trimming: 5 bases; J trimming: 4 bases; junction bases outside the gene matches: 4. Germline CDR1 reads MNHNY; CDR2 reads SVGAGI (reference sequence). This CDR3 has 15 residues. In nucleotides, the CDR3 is TGTGCCAGCAGTCAGGGACAGGGGGTTAATCAGCCCCAGCATTTT. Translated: CASSQGQGVNQPQHF.

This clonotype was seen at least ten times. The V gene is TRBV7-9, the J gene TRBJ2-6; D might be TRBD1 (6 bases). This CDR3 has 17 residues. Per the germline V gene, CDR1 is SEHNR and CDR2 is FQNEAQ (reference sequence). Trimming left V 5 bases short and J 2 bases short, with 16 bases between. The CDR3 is CASSPENGQTGANVLTF. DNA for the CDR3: TGTGCCAGCAGCCCAGAGAACGGACAGACTGGGGCCAACGTCCTGACTTTC.

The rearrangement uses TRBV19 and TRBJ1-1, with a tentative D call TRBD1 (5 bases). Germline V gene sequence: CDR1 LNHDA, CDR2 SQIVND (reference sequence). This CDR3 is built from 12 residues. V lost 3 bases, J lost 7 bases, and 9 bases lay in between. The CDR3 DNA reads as TGTGCCAGTAGTATTACAGGTAATGAAGCTTTCTTT. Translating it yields CASSITGNEAFF. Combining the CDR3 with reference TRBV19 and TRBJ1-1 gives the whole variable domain DGGITQSPKYLFRKEGQNVTLSCEQNLNHDAMYWYRQDPGQGLRLIYYSQIVNDFQKGDIAEGYSVSREKKESFPLTVTSAQKNPTAFYLCASSITGNEAFFGQGTRLTVV.

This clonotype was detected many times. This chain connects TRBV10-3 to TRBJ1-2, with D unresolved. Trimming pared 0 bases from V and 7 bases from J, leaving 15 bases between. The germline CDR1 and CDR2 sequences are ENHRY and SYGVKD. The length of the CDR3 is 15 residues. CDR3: CAISESQGRSFGYTF. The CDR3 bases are TGTGCCATCAGTGAGTCCCAAGGCAGGTCTTTTGGCTACACCTTC.

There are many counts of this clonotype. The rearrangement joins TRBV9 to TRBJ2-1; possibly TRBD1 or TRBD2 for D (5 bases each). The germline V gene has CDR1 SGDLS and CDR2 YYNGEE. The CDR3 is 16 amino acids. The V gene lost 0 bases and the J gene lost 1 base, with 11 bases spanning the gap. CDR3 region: CASSVGGEASYNEQFF. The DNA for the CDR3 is TGTGCCAGCAGCGTAGGAGGGGAAGCATCCTACAATGAGCAGTTCTTC. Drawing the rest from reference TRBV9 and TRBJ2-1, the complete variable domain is DSGVTQTPKHLITATGQRVTLRCSPRSGDLSVYWYQQSLDQGLQFLIQYYNGEERAKGNILERFSAQQFPDLHSELNLSSLELGDSALYFCASSVGGEASYNEQFFGPGTRLTVL.

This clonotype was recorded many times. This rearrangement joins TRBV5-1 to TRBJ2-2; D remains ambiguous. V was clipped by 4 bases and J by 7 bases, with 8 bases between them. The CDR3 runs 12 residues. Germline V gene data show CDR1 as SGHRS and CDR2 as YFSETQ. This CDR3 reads CASSPFGGELFF. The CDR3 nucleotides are TGCGCCAGCAGCCCCTTTGGCGGGGAGCTGTTTTTT.

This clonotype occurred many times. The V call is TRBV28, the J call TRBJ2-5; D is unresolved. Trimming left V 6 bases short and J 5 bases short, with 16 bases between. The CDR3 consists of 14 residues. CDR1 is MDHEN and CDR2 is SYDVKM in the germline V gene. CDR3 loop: CASSRSEARETQYF. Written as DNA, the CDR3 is TGTGCCAGCAGCCGAAGCGAGGCCAGGGAGACCCAGTACTTC.

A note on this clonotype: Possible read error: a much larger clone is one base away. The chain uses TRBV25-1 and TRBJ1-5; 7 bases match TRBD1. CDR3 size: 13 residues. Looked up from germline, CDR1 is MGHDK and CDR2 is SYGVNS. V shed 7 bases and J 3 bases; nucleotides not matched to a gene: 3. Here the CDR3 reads CASKGGDNQPQHF. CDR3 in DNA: TGTGCCAGCAAAGGGGGCGACAATCAGCCCCAGCATTTT.

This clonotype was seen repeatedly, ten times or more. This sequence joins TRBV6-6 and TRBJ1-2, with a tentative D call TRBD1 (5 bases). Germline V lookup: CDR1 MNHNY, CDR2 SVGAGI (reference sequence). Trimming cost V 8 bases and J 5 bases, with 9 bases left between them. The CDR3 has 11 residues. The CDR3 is CASGGLYGYTF. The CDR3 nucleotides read TGTGCCAGCGGGGGGTTATATGGCTACACCTTC.

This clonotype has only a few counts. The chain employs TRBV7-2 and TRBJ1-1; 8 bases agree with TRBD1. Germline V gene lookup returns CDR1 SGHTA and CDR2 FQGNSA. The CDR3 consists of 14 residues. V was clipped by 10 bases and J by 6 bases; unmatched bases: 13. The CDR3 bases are TGTGCCATTACACGGACAGGGTCATTCCCTGAAGCTTTCTTT. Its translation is CAITRTGSFPEAFF.

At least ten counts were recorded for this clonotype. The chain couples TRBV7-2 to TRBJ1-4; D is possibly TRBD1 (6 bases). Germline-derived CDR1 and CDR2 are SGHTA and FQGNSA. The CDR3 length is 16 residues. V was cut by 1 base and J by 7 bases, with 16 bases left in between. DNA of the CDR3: TGTGCCAGCAGCTTAGGGATCAGGGGAAACGGTGAAAAACTGTTTTTT. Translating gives CASSLGIRGNGEKLFF.

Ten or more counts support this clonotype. The CDR3 DNA sequence: TGTGCCAGCAGCTCCAATAGCGGGGACTACGAGCAGTACTTC. The encoded protein is CASSSNSGDYEQYF. This chain connects TRBV7-2 to TRBJ2-7; 8 bases line up with TRBD2. Germline V CDR1 and CDR2: SGHTA, FQGNSA. V shed 4 bases, J shed 3 bases, and the junction held 5 bases outside the gene matches. There are 14 residues in the CDR3.

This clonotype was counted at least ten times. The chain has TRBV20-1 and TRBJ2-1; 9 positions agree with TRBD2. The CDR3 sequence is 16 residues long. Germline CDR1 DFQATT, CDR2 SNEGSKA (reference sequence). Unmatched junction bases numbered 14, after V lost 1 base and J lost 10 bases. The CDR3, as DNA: TGCAGTGCTAGAGGGGGTGGAGCGGGAGGACTTCGGGAGCAGTTCTTC. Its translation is CSARGGGAGGLREQFF.

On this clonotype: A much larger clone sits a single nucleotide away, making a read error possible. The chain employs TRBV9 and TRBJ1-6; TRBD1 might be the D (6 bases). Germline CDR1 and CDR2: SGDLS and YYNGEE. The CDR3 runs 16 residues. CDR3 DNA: TGTGCCAGCAGCGTAGAGGGGGGGACCGCCAGTTCACCCCTCAACTTT. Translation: CASSVEGGTASSPLNF.

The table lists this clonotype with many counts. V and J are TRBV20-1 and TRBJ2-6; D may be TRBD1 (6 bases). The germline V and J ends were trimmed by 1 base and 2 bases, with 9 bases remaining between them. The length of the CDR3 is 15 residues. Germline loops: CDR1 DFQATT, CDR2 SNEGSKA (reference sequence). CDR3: CSARAPGAGANVLTF. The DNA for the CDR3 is TGCAGTGCTAGAGCACCAGGGGCTGGGGCCAACGTCCTGACTTTC.